This entry lists 30 T cell receptor beta chains sequenced from one sample in a study of shared clonotypes between healthy human individuals. Assay: immunoSEQ multiplex PCR; the TCRdb copy retains only in-frame clones and omits some. This repertoire shows under 1,100,000 clones, around 78% found once; its top ten account for 0.55% to 0.7%. Specimen: memory CD4+ T cells from PBMCs. Regarding subset: CD45RA-negative fraction. Every receptor here comes from a young man in good health. Some clones in this sample may be carry-over from other donors' samples.

The chain is built from TRBV2 and TRBJ1-5; possibly TRBD1 for D (6 bases). V dropped 3 bases and J dropped 9 bases, with 12 bases sitting between them. Germline CDR1 SNHLY, CDR2 FYNNEI. The CDR3 is made up of 13 amino acids. CDR3 coding DNA: TGTGCCAGCAGTGATAAGGGGGATCTGCCCCAGCATTTT. Amino acids: CASSDKGDLPQHF.

As for this clone: At one of its ends the junction is not consistent with the germline gene, which may arise from a read error. The CDR3 spells CASSLGSGSPSYEQHF. CDR3 in DNA: TGTGCCAGCAGCTTAGGTAGCGGTTCGCCTTCCTACGAGCAGCACTTC. The chain couples TRBV7-2 to TRBJ2-7; a possible D gene is TRBD2 (6 bases). The CDR3 covers 16 residues. Looked up from germline, CDR1 is SGHTA and CDR2 is FQGNSA.

Of note for this clone: The same CDR3 arises from other DNA sequences in this sample as well. For the CDR3, the DNA is TGTGCCAGCAGGGAGAGCACAGATACGCAGTATTTT. Translating it yields CASRESTDTQYF. This chain links TRBV28 with TRBJ2-3; D unclear. The germline CDR1 and CDR2 sequences are MDHEN and SYDVKM. V lost 6 bases and J lost 0, with 4 bases in between. The CDR3 contains 12 residues.

This clone came up a few times. V and J are TRBV28 and TRBJ1-1; D is perhaps TRBD1 (6 bases). CDR1 MDHEN and CDR2 SYDVKM come from the germline V gene. This CDR3 region has 13 residues. With 9 bases removed from V and 4 bases from J, the gap between germline ends came to 15 bases. CDR3 in amino acids: CASLQGLATEAFF. CDR3 DNA sequence: TGTGCCAGTCTTCAGGGGTTGGCCACTGAAGCTTTCTTT.

The chain recombines TRBV5-1 with TRBJ2-3; possibly TRBD2 for D (5 bases). Germline V gene sequence: CDR1 SGHRS, CDR2 YFSETQ. The V end was cut by 8 bases, the J end by 0 bases, with 16 bases between. The length of the CDR3 is 15 residues. The DNA for the CDR3 is TGCGCCAGTGTTCCCTCGGGCGGGAGCACAGATACGCAGTATTTT. Its protein is CASVPSGGSTDTQYF.

This clone was recorded many times. The chain recombines TRBV28 with TRBJ2-4, with unresolved D. The length of the CDR3 is 17 residues. V lost 4 bases and J lost 0, with 16 bases in between. From germline, CDR1 is MDHEN and CDR2 SYDVKM. Here the CDR3 reads CASSSRIEFLAKNIQYF. The DNA of the CDR3 is TGTGCCAGCAGTTCCCGAATAGAGTTTCTAGCCAAAAACATTCAGTACTTC.

This chain uses TRBV6-5 with TRBJ1-1; D may be TRBD1 (5 bases). The CDR3 has 13 amino acids. Trimming removed 7 bases at V and 1 base at J, with 10 bases between. CDR1 is MNHEY and CDR2 is SVGAGI in the germline V gene. CDR3 nucleotide sequence: TGTGCCAGCAACGGGGCAAAGAACACTGAAGCTTTCTTT. The encoded protein is CASNGAKNTEAFF.

The V gene is TRBV19, the J gene TRBJ1-2; D not resolved. In germline, CDR1 is LNHDA, CDR2 SQIVND (reference sequence). This CDR3 has 13 amino acids. V was trimmed by 7 bases and J by 10 bases, leaving 19 bases between them. The CDR3 here is CASTNGPLLAYTF. The CDR3 nucleotides are TGTGCCAGTACGAATGGACCCCTCCTAGCCTACACCTTC.

V and J are TRBV2 and TRBJ1-5; D is unclear. The CDR3 runs to 15 residues. Germline V gene data show CDR1 as SNHLY and CDR2 as FYNNEI. V lost 8 bases, J lost 1 base, and 15 bases lay in between. CDR3 in amino acids: CASRAEGKSNQPQHF. Here the CDR3 DNA reads TGTGCCAGCCGAGCCGAGGGAAAGAGCAATCAGCCCCAGCATTTT.

This clone was picked up a small number of times. The rearrangement joins TRBV7-2 to TRBJ1-1; D is possibly TRBD1 (5 bases). Germline V gene sequence: CDR1 SGHTA, CDR2 FQGNSA. The length of the CDR3 is 16 residues. V was shortened by 2 bases and J by 1 base, with 14 bases between the two germline ends. CDR3 in amino acids: CASSLFAVQGNTEAFF. CDR3 in DNA: TGTGCCAGCAGCTTATTCGCCGTGCAGGGGAACACTGAAGCTTTCTTT.

V is TRBV7-3 and J is TRBJ2-1; 11 nucleotides line up with TRBD2. The CDR3 spans 16 residues. Germline lookup yields CDR1 SGHTA and CDR2 FQGTGA. V lost 4 bases and J lost 6; bases outside the gene matches: 8. The CDR3 sequence: CASSSAGTSGLNEQFF. CDR3 sequence (DNA): TGTGCCAGCAGCTCAGCCGGGACTAGCGGTCTCAATGAGCAGTTCTTC.

In this sample, this clone turned up a few times. This chain links TRBV5-1 with TRBJ2-5; TRBD1 matches 8 bases. The CDR3 has 16 residues. V trimming: 4 bases; J trimming: 0 bases; junction bases outside the gene matches: 8. Germline CDR1 is SGHRS and CDR2 is YFSETQ. The CDR3 loop is CASSDTPRGHQETQYF. CDR3 in DNA: TGCGCCAGCAGCGATACCCCCAGGGGGCACCAAGAGACCCAGTACTTC.

The J gene is TRBJ1-2, the V gene TRBV28, with 8 bases identical to TRBD1. Germline V gene sequence: CDR1 MDHEN, CDR2 SYDVKM. With 5 bases clipped from V and 2 bases from J, the junction kept 13 bases outside the gene matches. This CDR3 is built from 17 residues. The CDR3 DNA sequence: TGTGCCAGCAGTACCAATCCAGGGGGCGCATCAAACTATGGCTACACCTTC. This codes for CASSTNPGGASNYGYTF.

This clone was seen a few times. The rearrangement links TRBV19 to TRBJ2-3; weak D call: TRBD1 (5 bases). The length of the CDR3 is 16 residues. The ends were cut back, 5 bases at V and 2 bases at J, with 17 bases in the middle. Per germline, CDR1 LNHDA and CDR2 SQIVND (reference sequence). The CDR3 loop reads CASSPDPGPDTDTQYF. CDR3 nucleotides: TGTGCCAGTAGTCCCGACCCAGGGCCCGACACAGATACGCAGTATTTT. The variable domain in full, completed from reference TRBV19 and TRBJ2-3, reads DGGITQSPKYLFRKEGQNVTLSCEQNLNHDAMYWYRQDPGQGLRLIYYSQIVNDFQKGDIAEGYSVSREKKESFPLTVTSAQKNPTAFYLCASSPDPGPDTDTQYFGPGTRLTVL.

The chain links TRBV10-3 to TRBJ1-2; D ambiguous. CDR1 and CDR2 (germline): ENHRY, SYGVKD. V was clipped by 2 bases and J by 3 bases, with 10 bases between them. This CDR3 comprises 14 residues. The CDR3 spells CAISERASDYGYTF. The CDR3 DNA sequence: TGTGCCATCAGTGAGCGCGCATCGGACTATGGCTACACCTTC.

This clone was observed once. In DNA form, the CDR3 reads TGTGCCAGCACCTGGGGGGGCTCGATCGGTGGCTACACCTTC. Its protein is CASTWGGSIGGYTF. The genes are TRBV28 and TRBJ1-2, with D possibly matching TRBD1 (6 bases). V dropped 7 bases and J dropped 7 bases, with 19 bases sitting between them. The CDR3 runs 14 residues. Germline V gene lookup returns CDR1 MDHEN and CDR2 SYDVKM.

This clone was seen many times. The chain has TRBV4-2 and TRBJ2-7; D may be TRBD1 or TRBD2 (6 bases each). CDR1 LGHNA and CDR2 YNFKEQ come from the germline V gene. V was clipped by 4 bases and J by 2 bases, with 21 bases between them. CDR3 length: 17 residues. CDR3 nucleotide sequence: TGTGCCAGCAGCCGCGGAGGGGGAGGTAGTTGGCCCTACGAGCAGTACTTC. It encodes CASSRGGGGSWPYEQYF.

This clone has just one count. The chain links TRBV2 to TRBJ2-7, with 7 bases aligning to TRBD2. Germline CDR1 and CDR2: SNHLY and FYNNEI. Trimming at V came to 7 bases and at J to 5 bases, leaving 11 bases not matched to a gene. The CDR3 is made up of 14 amino acids. CDR3 region: CASIHGRERDEQYF. The CDR3, as DNA: TGTGCCAGCATCCACGGGCGGGAGAGGGACGAGCAGTACTTC.

The table lists this clone with many counts. The chain is built from TRBV27 and TRBJ2-1; the match to TRBD2 covers 13 bases. The junction had 6 bases not matched to a gene; V was cut back by 3 bases and J by 4 bases. CDR1 MNHEY and CDR2 SMNVEV come from the germline V gene (reference sequence). This CDR3 spans 17 amino acids. In DNA, the CDR3 is TGTGCCAGCAGTTTCTTACGGACTAGCGGGAGTTACAATGAGCAGTTCTTC. This sequence encodes CASSFLRTSGSYNEQFF.

The chain recombines TRBV7-3 with TRBJ2-3; D remains ambiguous. The CDR3 loop spans 16 amino acids. CDR1 and CDR2 (germline): SGHTA, FQGTGA. The ends were cut back, 6 bases at V and 0 bases at J, with 16 bases in the middle. The CDR3 DNA reads as TGTGCCAGCAGACTTAACGGGCTAATAAGCACAGATACGCAGTATTTT. Protein product: CASRLNGLISTDTQYF.

The chain uses TRBV5-4 and TRBJ2-3; 7 bases align to TRBD1. With 8 bases clipped from V and 2 bases from J, the junction kept 8 bases outside the gene matches. The germline gives CDR1 SGHNT, CDR2 YYREEE (reference sequence). The CDR3 runs 14 residues. The CDR3 DNA reads as TGTGCCAGTGAAGACAGGGATAACACAGATACGCAGTATTTT. This translates into CASEDRDNTDTQYF.

The chain combines TRBV7-2 with TRBJ2-1; D possibly corresponds to TRBD2 (6 bases). Looked up from germline, CDR1 is SGHTA and CDR2 is FQGNSA. Deletions cut 5 bases from V and 2 bases from J, with 13 bases between. The CDR3 extends over 15 amino acids. CDR3 sequence: CASSTVLAPYNEQFF. In DNA form, the CDR3 reads TGTGCCAGCAGCACGGTCCTAGCGCCCTACAATGAGCAGTTCTTC.

The V call is TRBV7-2, the J call TRBJ1-2; D perhaps matches TRBD1 (5 bases). Germline-derived CDR1 and CDR2 are SGHTA and FQGNSA. CDR3 size: 15 residues. Trimming took off 5 bases at V and 8 bases at J, with 21 bases between the two ends. This CDR3 is CASSPRPDGGGGYTF. CDR3 DNA sequence: TGTGCCAGCAGCCCCAGACCCGACGGTGGGGGGGGCTACACCTTC.

There are many counts of this clone. CDR3 coding DNA: TGCGCCAGCAGCTTGGGGGATGACGTGGGCATTCAGTACTTC. It codes for CASSLGDDVGIQYF. The chain is built from TRBV5-1 and TRBJ2-4; D remains unclear. Germline CDR1 and CDR2: SGHRS and YFSETQ. V lost 0 bases, J lost 9 bases, and 13 bases lay in between. The CDR3 covers 14 residues.

The rearrangement links TRBV11-3 to TRBJ2-1, with 10 bases lining up with TRBD1. After removal of 5 bases from V and 2 bases from J, the junction contained 6 bases not matched to a gene. The CDR3 spans 16 residues. Germline V gene sequence: CDR1 SGHNT, CDR2 YENEEA. CDR3 bases: TGTGCCAGCAGCGCAGGGACAGGGGTTCCCTACAATGAGCAGTTCTTC. Translation gives CASSAGTGVPYNEQFF.

The chain is built from TRBV9 and TRBJ2-2, with a tentative D call TRBD2 (5 bases). Looked up from germline, CDR1 is SGDLS and CDR2 is YYNGEE. The V end was cut by 4 bases, the J end by 1 base, with 5 bases between. This CDR3 has 13 amino acids. DNA of the CDR3: TGTGCCAGCAGCCGGGAGAACACCGGGGAGCTGTTTTTT. Translating it yields CASSRENTGELFF.

V gene TRBV28 combines with J gene TRBJ1-2; possible D gene TRBD1, 6 bases. From germline, CDR1 is MDHEN and CDR2 SYDVKM. The ends were cut back, 1 base at V and 4 bases at J, with 13 bases in the middle. CDR3 length: 15 amino acids. This chain's CDR3 is CASSLSIGGTYGYTF. The DNA for the CDR3 is TGTGCCAGCAGTTTATCTATAGGGGGAACCTATGGCTACACCTTC.

The rearrangement links TRBV5-4 to TRBJ1-1; the match to TRBD1 covers 7 bases. The CDR3 totals 13 residues. V trimming: 2 bases; J trimming: 4 bases; junction bases outside the gene matches: 2. Germline loops: CDR1 SGHNT, CDR2 YYREEE (reference sequence). CDR3 in DNA: TGTGCCAGCAGCTTCCAGGGGGGCACTGAAGCTTTCTTT. Translating gives CASSFQGGTEAFF.

The V call is TRBV7-2, the J call TRBJ2-5; 11 bases are a match to TRBD2. The ends lost 0 bases at V and 9 bases at J; junction bases unmatched: 9. Germline V lookup: CDR1 SGHTA, CDR2 FQGNSA. This CDR3 is 16 amino acids long. CDR3: CASSLAGLAGGWAQYF. The CDR3 DNA is TGTGCCAGCAGCTTAGCAGGGCTAGCGGGAGGTTGGGCCCAGTACTTC.

This chain connects TRBV2 to TRBJ2-7, with D possibly being TRBD1 (6 bases). V was pared by 6 bases and J by 1 base, with 19 bases between. The CDR3 runs to 16 residues. The germline V gene has CDR1 SNHLY and CDR2 FYNNEI. The CDR3, as DNA: TGTGCCAGCAGCGATAGGACAGCCACGGGATCCTACGAGCAGTACTTC. Its protein product is CASSDRTATGSYEQYF.